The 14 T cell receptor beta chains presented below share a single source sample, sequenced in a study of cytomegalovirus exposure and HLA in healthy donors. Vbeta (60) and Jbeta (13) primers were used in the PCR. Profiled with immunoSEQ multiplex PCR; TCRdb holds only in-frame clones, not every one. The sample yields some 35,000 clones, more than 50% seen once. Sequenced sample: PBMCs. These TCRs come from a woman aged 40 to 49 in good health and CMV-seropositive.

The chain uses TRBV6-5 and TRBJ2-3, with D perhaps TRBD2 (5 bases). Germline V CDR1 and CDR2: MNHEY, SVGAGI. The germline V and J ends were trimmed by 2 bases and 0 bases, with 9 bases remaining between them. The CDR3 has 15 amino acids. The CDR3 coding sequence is TGTGCCAGCAGTTACAAACTAGGAAGCACAGATACGCAGTATTTT. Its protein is CASSYKLGSTDTQYF.

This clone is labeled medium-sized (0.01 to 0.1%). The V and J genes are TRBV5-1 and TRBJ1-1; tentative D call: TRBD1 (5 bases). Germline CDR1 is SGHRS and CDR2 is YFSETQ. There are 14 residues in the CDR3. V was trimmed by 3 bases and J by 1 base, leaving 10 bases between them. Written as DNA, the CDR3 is TGCGCCAGCAGCTGGAAAACAGGGAACACTGAAGCTTTCTTT. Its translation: CASSWKTGNTEAFF. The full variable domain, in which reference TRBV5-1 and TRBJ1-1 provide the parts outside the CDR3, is KAGVTQTPRYLIKTRGQQVTLSCSPISGHRSVSWYQQTPGQGLQFLFEYFSETQRNKGNFPGRFSGRQFSNSRSEMNVSTLELGDSALYLCASSWKTGNTEAFFGQGTRLTVV.

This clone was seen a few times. The CDR3 region is CASSFRDERFF. DNA of the CDR3: TGTGCCAGCAGTTTCCGGGATGAAAGGTTCTTC. This chain connects TRBV7-9 to TRBJ2-1; D might be TRBD2 (5 bases). Trimming took off 6 bases at V and 15 bases at J, with 15 bases between the two ends. Germline assignment: CDR1 SEHNR and CDR2 FQNEAQ (reference sequence). The CDR3 extends over 11 amino acids.

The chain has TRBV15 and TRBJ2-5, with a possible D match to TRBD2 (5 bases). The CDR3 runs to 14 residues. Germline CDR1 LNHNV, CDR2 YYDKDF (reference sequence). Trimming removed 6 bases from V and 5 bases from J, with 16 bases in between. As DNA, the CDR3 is TGTGCCACCAGGAAGGGTAGCGTGGGGGAGACCCAGTACTTC. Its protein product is CATRKGSVGETQYF.

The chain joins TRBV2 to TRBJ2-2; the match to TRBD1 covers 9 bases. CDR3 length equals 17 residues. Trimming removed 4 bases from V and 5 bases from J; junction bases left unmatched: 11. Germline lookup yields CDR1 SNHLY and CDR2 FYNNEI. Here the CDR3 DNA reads TGTGCCAGCAGTGTGTCACCGGGACAGGGAGAAACCGGGGAGCTGTTTTTT. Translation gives CASSVSPGQGETGELFF.

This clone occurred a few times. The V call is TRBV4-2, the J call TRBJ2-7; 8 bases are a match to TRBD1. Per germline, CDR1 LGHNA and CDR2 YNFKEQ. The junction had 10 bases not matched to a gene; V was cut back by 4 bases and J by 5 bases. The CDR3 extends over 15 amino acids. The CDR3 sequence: CASSRGSGGSDEQYF. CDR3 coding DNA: TGTGCCAGCAGCCGGGGATCAGGGGGCTCTGACGAGCAGTACTTC.

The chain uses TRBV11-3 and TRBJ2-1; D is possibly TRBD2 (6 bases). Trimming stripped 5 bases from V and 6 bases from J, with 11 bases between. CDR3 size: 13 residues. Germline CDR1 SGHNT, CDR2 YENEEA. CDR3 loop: CASSTGTGNEQFF. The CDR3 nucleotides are TGTGCCAGCAGCACCGGGACTGGCAATGAGCAGTTCTTC.

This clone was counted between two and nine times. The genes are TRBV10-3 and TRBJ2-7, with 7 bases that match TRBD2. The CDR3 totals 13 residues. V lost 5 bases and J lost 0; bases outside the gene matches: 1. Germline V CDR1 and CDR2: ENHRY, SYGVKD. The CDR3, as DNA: TGTGCCATCAGTCGGGGGGACTCCTACGAGCAGTACTTC. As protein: CAISRGDSYEQYF.

CDR3: CASYQAQGAGLISTDTQYF. The CDR3 nucleotides read TGTGCCAGCTACCAGGCTCAGGGGGCCGGATTAATTAGCACAGATACGCAGTATTTT. The chain links TRBV18 to TRBJ2-3, with 8 bases aligning to TRBD1. The CDR3 has 19 residues. The germline gives CDR1 KGHSH, CDR2 LQKENI. After removal of 7 bases from V and 0 bases from J, the junction contained 18 bases not matched to a gene.

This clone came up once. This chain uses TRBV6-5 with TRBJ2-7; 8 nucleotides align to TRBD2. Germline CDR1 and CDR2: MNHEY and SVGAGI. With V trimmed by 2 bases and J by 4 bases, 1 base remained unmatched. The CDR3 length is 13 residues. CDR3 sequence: CASSYRGGYEQYF. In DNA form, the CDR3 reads TGTGCCAGCAGTTACCGGGGGGGGTACGAGCAGTACTTC.

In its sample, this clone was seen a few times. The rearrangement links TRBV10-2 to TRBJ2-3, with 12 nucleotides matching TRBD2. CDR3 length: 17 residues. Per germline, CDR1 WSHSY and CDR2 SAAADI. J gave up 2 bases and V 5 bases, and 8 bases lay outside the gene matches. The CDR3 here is CASSYSGTSGFTDTQYF. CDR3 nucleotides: TGCGCCAGCAGTTATTCCGGGACTAGCGGGTTCACAGATACGCAGTATTTT.

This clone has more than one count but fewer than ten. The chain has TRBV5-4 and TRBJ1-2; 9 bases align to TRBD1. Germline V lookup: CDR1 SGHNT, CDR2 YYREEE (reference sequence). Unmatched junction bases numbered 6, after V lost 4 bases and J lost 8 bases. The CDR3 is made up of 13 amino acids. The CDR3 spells CASSQGQGGGYTF. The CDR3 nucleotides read TGTGCCAGCAGCCAGGGACAGGGCGGAGGCTACACCTTC.

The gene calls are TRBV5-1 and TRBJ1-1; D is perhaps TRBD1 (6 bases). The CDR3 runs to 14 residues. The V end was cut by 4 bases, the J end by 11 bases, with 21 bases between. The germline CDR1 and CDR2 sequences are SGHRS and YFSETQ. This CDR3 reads CASSPARALTGAFF. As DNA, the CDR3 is TGCGCCAGCAGCCCGGCCCGGGCCCTAACAGGGGCTTTCTTT.

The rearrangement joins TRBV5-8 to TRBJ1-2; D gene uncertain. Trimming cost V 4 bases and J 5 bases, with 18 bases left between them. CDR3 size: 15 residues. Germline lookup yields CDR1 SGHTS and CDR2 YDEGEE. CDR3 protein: CASSNLDGGVYGYTF. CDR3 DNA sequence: TGTGCCAGCAGCAACCTGGACGGAGGAGTATATGGCTACACCTTC. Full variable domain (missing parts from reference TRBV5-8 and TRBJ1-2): EAGVTQSPTHLIKTRGQQATLRCSPISGHTSVYWYQQALGLGLQFLLWYDEGEERNRGNFPPRFSGRQFPNYSSELNVNALELEDSALYLCASSNLDGGVYGYTFGSGTRLTVV.